A selection of T cell receptor beta chains follows, all from one sample in a study of blood T cell repertoires in COVID-19. This table comes from immunoSEQ multiplex PCR, and its TCRdb copy is limited to in-frame clones, with some not included. The data contain 300,000 to 350,000 clones, roughly 90% of them singletons. Sequences were obtained from PBMCs or T cells enriched from blood (not recorded which). Every receptor here comes from a woman in her 30s who had recovered from COVID-19. Each CDR3 is given with its conserved first and last residue. The D gene is left open where the match is weak. The size of a clone is reported for some rows only, either as once, few or many, or as a class for expanded clones.

v_gene: TRBV7-2
abundance: -
d_gene: -
j_gene: TRBJ2-7
CDR3nt: TGTGCCAGCAGCTGGACGGAGGACCTCAGTGGAGAGCAGTACTTC
CDR3aa: CASSWTEDLSGEQYF

v_gene: TRBV27
abundance: -
d_gene: TRBD1
j_gene: TRBJ1-5
CDR3nt: TGTGCCAGCAGTAGATACGGGACAGGCAATCAGCCCCAGCATTTT
CDR3aa: CASSRYGTGNQPQHF

v_gene: TRBV7-2
abundance: -
d_gene: -
j_gene: TRBJ1-3
CDR3nt: TGTGCCAGCAGCTTACAACAGCCGCCGAACACCATATATTTT
CDR3aa: CASSLQQPPNTIYF

v_gene: TRBV7-2
abundance: -
d_gene: -
j_gene: TRBJ2-2
CDR3nt: TGTGCCAGCAGCTATGAGGGGAACACCGGGGAGCTGTTTTTT
CDR3aa: CASSYEGNTGELFF

v_gene: TRBV28
abundance: -
d_gene: TRBD1
j_gene: TRBJ1-5
CDR3nt: TGTGCCAGCAGTTGGCGGACAGGGAACAATCAGCCCCAGCATTTT
CDR3aa: CASSWRTGNNQPQHF

v_gene: TRBV30
abundance: -
d_gene: -
j_gene: TRBJ1-6
CDR3nt: TGTGCCTGGAGTCAACAGGCCTATAATTCACCCCTCCACTTT
CDR3aa: CAWSQQAYNSPLHF

v_gene: TRBV5-4
abundance: -
d_gene: -
j_gene: TRBJ1-1
CDR3nt: TGTGCCAGCGCTCGGATGCACAGATCTAACACTGAAGCTTTCTTT
CDR3aa: CASARMHRSNTEAFF

v_gene: TRBV11-3
abundance: -
d_gene: TRBD1
j_gene: TRBJ2-1
CDR3nt: TGTGCCAGCAGCTTAGGAGTTTTTGGTGAGGGGGCCCCCGAGCAGTTCTTC
CDR3aa: CASSLGVFGEGAPEQFF

v_gene: TRBV6-2/TRBV6-3
abundance: -
d_gene: -
j_gene: TRBJ2-1
CDR3nt: TGTGCCAGCAGTTACTCCCGGTCTAGGATTAGAGATGAGCAGTTCTTC
CDR3aa: CASSYSRSRIRDEQFF

v_gene: TRBV6-6
abundance: -
d_gene: -
j_gene: TRBJ2-7
CDR3nt: TGTGCCAGCCTGGGGCTGGGGTCGTGGAACTACGAGCAGTACTTC
CDR3aa: CASLGLGSWNYEQYF

v_gene: TRBV15
abundance: -
d_gene: TRBD2
j_gene: TRBJ2-1
CDR3nt: TGTGCCACCAGCAGACCGGGGCTAGCGGGGGACCCCTACAATGAGCAGTTCTTC
CDR3aa: CATSRPGLAGDPYNEQFF

v_gene: TRBV18
abundance: once
d_gene: -
j_gene: TRBJ2-3
CDR3nt: TGTGCCAGCTCACCACTTTCCGGGAGTTTTACAGATACGCAGTATTTT
CDR3aa: CASSPLSGSFTDTQYF

v_gene: TRBV18
abundance: -
d_gene: TRBD2
j_gene: TRBJ2-1
CDR3nt: TGTGCCAGCTCACCACAGGCTAGCGGGAGTTTAGGGAGGAATGAGCAGTTCTTC
CDR3aa: CASSPQASGSLGRNEQFF

v_gene: TRBV27
abundance: few
d_gene: TRBD1
j_gene: TRBJ1-1
CDR3nt: TGTGCCAGCAGTCCCGGACAGGGTGGCACTGAAGCTTTCTTT
CDR3aa: CASSPGQGGTEAFF

v_gene: TRBV6-4
abundance: -
d_gene: -
j_gene: TRBJ2-1
CDR3nt: TGTGCCAGCAGTGGACAGGCCAGTGGAGATGAGCAGTTCTTC
CDR3aa: CASSGQASGDEQFF

v_gene: TRBV11-1
abundance: -
d_gene: -
j_gene: TRBJ1-3
CDR3nt: TGTGCCAGCAGCTTTTTATCTACAGTCTCTGGAAACACCATATATTTT
CDR3aa: CASSFLSTVSGNTIYF

v_gene: TRBV3-1/TRBV3-2
abundance: -
d_gene: -
j_gene: TRBJ1-2
CDR3nt: TGTGCCAGCAGCCTAAACAGGGACTATGGCTACACCTTC
CDR3aa: CASSLNRDYGYTF

v_gene: TRBV5-1
abundance: -
d_gene: TRBD1
j_gene: TRBJ1-4
CDR3nt: TGCGCCAGCAGCCCGGGACAGGGTGGTGATGAAAAACTGTTTTTT
CDR3aa: CASSPGQGGDEKLFF

v_gene: TRBV14
abundance: once
d_gene: -
j_gene: TRBJ1-2
CDR3nt: TGTGCCAGCAGCCAAACACGGACGGGGGATGGCTACACCTTC
CDR3aa: CASSQTRTGDGYTF

v_gene: TRBV10-2
abundance: -
d_gene: -
j_gene: TRBJ1-1
CDR3nt: TGCGCCAGCAGTGCGTCAGGAGGGAGAGGCACTGAAGCTTTCTTT
CDR3aa: CASSASGGRGTEAFF

v_gene: TRBV27
abundance: -
d_gene: -
j_gene: TRBJ2-3
CDR3nt: TGTGCCAGCAGTTTACCCCCAACGGGCACAGATACGCAGTATTTT
CDR3aa: CASSLPPTGTDTQYF

v_gene: TRBV12-5
abundance: once
d_gene: TRBD1
j_gene: TRBJ2-7
CDR3nt: TGTGCTAGTGGTTTGGTACTTTGGGGACAGGGATACTACGAGCAGTACTTC
CDR3aa: CASGLVLWGQGYYEQYF

v_gene: TRBV5-6
abundance: -
d_gene: -
j_gene: TRBJ1-2
CDR3nt: TGTGCCAGCAGCTTGAGATCACCAACGGGGGGCTACACCTTC
CDR3aa: CASSLRSPTGGYTF

v_gene: TRBV5-1
abundance: -
d_gene: -
j_gene: TRBJ2-7
CDR3nt: TGCGCCAGCAGCTTGGCAGGGATTGGCTACGAGCAGTACTTC
CDR3aa: CASSLAGIGYEQYF

v_gene: TRBV6-4
abundance: medium-sized
d_gene: -
j_gene: TRBJ2-3
CDR3nt: TGTGCCAGCAGTGAAGGGCGGGGAGACACAGATACGCAGTATTTT
CDR3aa: CASSEGRGDTDTQYF

v_gene: TRBV3-1/TRBV3-2
abundance: -
d_gene: -
j_gene: TRBJ1-2
CDR3nt: TGTGCCAGCAGCCACAGCCCTAGGCAAGGGGCTTATGGCTACACCTTC
CDR3aa: CASSHSPRQGAYGYTF

v_gene: TRBV19
abundance: -
d_gene: TRBD2
j_gene: TRBJ2-1
CDR3nt: TGTGCCAGTAGTATCACCGGGACTAGCGAATACAATGAGCAGTTCTTC
CDR3aa: CASSITGTSEYNEQFF

v_gene: TRBV24-1
abundance: -
d_gene: -
j_gene: TRBJ2-2
CDR3nt: TGTGCCACCAGTGAATCAGGTGGGACCGGGGAGCTGTTTTTT
CDR3aa: CATSESGGTGELFF

v_gene: TRBV19
abundance: -
d_gene: -
j_gene: TRBJ1-5
CDR3nt: TGTGCCAGTAGTATTGGCCAGATGAATCAGCCCCAGCATTTT
CDR3aa: CASSIGQMNQPQHF

v_gene: TRBV5-1
abundance: -
d_gene: -
j_gene: TRBJ2-7
CDR3nt: TGCGCCAGCAGCTCGGGACTGGCCTACGAGCAGTACTTC
CDR3aa: CASSSGLAYEQYF

v_gene: TRBV19
abundance: -
d_gene: TRBD2
j_gene: TRBJ2-7
CDR3nt: TGTGCCAGTAGCCTGGGACTAGCGGGAGCCTACGAGCAGTACTTC
CDR3aa: CASSLGLAGAYEQYF